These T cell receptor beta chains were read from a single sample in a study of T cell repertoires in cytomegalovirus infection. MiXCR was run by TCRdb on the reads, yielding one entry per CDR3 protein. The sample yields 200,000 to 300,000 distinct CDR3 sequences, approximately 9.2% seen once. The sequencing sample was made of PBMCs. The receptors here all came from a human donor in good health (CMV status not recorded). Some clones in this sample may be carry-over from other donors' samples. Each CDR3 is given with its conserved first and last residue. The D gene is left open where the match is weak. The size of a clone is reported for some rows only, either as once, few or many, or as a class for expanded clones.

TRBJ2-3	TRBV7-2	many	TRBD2	TGTGCCAGCAGCTTAAAGAGCGGGGGGGCCAAAGATACGCAGTATTTT	CASSLKSGGAKDTQYF
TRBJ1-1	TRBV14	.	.	TGTGCCAGCAGCCAAGGGAGGGTTGAAGCTTTCTTT	CASSQGRVEAFF
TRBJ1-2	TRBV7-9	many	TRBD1	TGTGCCAGCAGCAATCGGACAGGGAGGTATGGCTACACCTTC	CASSNRTGRYGYTF
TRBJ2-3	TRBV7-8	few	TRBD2	TGTGCCAGCAGCCAGGGACTAGCGGGGTATGAGGTTCGTGCAGATACGCAGTATTTT	CASSQGLAGYEVRADTQYF
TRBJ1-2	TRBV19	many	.	TGTGCCAGTAGTATTATACCAGCTAACTATGGCTACACCTTC	CASSIIPANYGYTF
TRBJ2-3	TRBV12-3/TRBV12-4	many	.	TGTGCCAGCAGTCCCCGGGGGACAGATACGCAGTATTTT	CASSPRGTDTQYF
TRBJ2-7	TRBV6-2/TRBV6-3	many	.	TGTGCCAGCAGAAAACAGGGTATCGGCTACGAGCAGTACTTC	CASRKQGIGYEQYF
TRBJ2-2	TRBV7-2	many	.	TGTGCCAGCAGCTTAGTTGGGGGGCGAAACACCGGGGAGCTGTTTTTT	CASSLVGGRNTGELFF
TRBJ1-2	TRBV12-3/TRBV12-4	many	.	TGTGCCAGCAAGCGGGGAGTCAACTATGGCTACACCTTC	CASKRGVNYGYTF
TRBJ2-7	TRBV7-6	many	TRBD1	TGTGCCAGCAGCCCCTCCCGGGGACAGGGGACCTACGAGCAGTACTTC	CASSPSRGQGTYEQYF
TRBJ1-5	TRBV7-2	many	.	TGTGCCAGCAGCTCCCCGTATCCGTCTAATCAGCCCCAGCATTTT	CASSSPYPSNQPQHF
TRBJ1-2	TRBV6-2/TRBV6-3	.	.	TGTGCCAGCGTACCTGAAAATAACTATGGCTACACCTTC	CASVPENNYGYTF
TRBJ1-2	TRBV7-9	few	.	TGTGCCAGCAGCCCTGGGGACGGCAGGGAGAATGGCTACACCTTC	CASSPGDGRENGYTF
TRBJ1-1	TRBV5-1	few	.	TGCGCCAGCAGCTTGGAACCGACAGATATGAACACTGAAGCTTTCTTT	CASSLEPTDMNTEAFF
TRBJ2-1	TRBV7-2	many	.	TGTGCCAGTTTTAGCTCCTACAATGAGCAGTTCTTC	CASFSSYNEQFF
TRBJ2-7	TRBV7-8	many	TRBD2	TGTGCCAGCAGCTCCGGGACTAGCGGGTACTACGAGCAGTACTTC	CASSSGTSGYYEQYF
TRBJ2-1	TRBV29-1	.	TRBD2	TGCAGCGTCTCTAGTCCGGGACTAGCGAACTATGAGCAGTTCTTC	CSVSSPGLANYEQFF
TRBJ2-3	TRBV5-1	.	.	TGCGCCAGCAGCTTGGCCGGGCTCCCAGATACGCAGTATTTT	CASSLAGLPDTQYF
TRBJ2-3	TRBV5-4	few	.	TGTGCCAGCAGCTACAATGCGAATACGCAGTATTTT	CASSYNANTQYF
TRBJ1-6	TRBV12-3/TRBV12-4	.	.	TGTGCCAGCAGCCTGGGGGGCCAGGGTTCACCCCTCCACTTT	CASSLGGQGSPLHF
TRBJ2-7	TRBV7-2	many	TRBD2	TGTGCCAGCAGCTTAGTTGCGGGGGGCCGGATCGAGCAGTACTTC	CASSLVAGGRIEQYF
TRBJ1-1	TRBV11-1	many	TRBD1	TGTGCCAGCAGCTTCGACAGGGCGGGGACTGAAGCTTTCTTT	CASSFDRAGTEAFF
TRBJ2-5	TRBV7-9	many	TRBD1	TGTGCCAGCAGTCCCTCAACCCCCGGGACAGAGTACTTC	CASSPSTPGTEYF
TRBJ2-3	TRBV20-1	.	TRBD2	TGCAGTGCTCATAGCGGGGGTGGTTCTAGCACAGATACGCAGTATTTT	CSAHSGGGSSTDTQYF
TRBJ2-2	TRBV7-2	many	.	TGTGCCAGCAGCTTAGGAGTTAGGGTAACCGGGGAGCTGTTTTTT	CASSLGVRVTGELFF
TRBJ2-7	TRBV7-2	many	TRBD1	TGTGCCAGCAGCTTAGATCCGGGGACAGCCTACGAGCAGTACTTC	CASSLDPGTAYEQYF
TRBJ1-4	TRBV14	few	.	TGTGCCAGCAGCCACGGACAGCCTAATGAAAAACTGTTTTTT	CASSHGQPNEKLFF
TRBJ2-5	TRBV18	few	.	TGTGCCAGCTCACCACCTTTACGCAGGCCCGAAGAGACCCAGTACTTC	CASSPPLRRPEETQYF
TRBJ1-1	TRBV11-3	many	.	TGTGCCAGCAGCTTAGGGGGGCGGGCTGAAGCTTTCTTT	CASSLGGRAEAFF
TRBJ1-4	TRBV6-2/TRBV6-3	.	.	TGTGCCAGCAGGCGAGGTCTAACAACTAATGAAAAACTGTTTTTT	CASRRGLTTNEKLFF
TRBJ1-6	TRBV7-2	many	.	TGTGCCAGCAGCACCTCGGGCAATTCACCCCTCCACTTT	CASSTSGNSPLHF
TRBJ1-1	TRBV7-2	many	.	TGTGCCAGCAGCCGCGGGGTCGGCACTGAAGCTTTCTTT	CASSRGVGTEAFF
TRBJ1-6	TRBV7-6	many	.	TGTGCCAGCAGCATTAATAGCGGGATCAATTCACCCCTCCACTTT	CASSINSGINSPLHF
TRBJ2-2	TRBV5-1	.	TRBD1	TGCGCCAGCAGCTCTTCAAGGACAGGGCAGAACACCGGGGAGCTGTTTTTT	CASSSSRTGQNTGELFF
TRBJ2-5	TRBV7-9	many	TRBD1	TGTGCCAGCAGCGCAAGTATGGGGACAGGCCCTCAAGAGACCCAGTACTTC	CASSASMGTGPQETQYF
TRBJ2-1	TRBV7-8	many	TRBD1	TGTGCCAGCAGCATCCTACAGGGGAAAGGGGCCAATGAGCAGTTCTTC	CASSILQGKGANEQFF
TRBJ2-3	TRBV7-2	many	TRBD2	TGTGCCAGCAGCTTAGTTGCGGGGGGCGGAGATACGCAGTATTTT	CASSLVAGGGDTQYF
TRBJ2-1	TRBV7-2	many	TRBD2	TGTGCCAGCAGCTCCAAATTACTAGCGGGGACTTACAATGAGCAGTTCTTC	CASSSKLLAGTYNEQFF
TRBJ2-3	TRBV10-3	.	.	TGTGCCATCAGTGGCCACACAGATACGCAGTATTTT	CAISGHTDTQYF
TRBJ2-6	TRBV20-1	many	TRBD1	TGCAGTGCGACAGGGGGCTCTGGGGCCAACGTCCTGACTTTC	CSATGGSGANVLTF
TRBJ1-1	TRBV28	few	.	TGTGCCAGCAGTTTATATGGACAACACATGAACACTGAAGCTTTCTTT	CASSLYGQHMNTEAFF
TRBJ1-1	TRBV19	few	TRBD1	TGTGCCAGTAGCCAGGGGGAATACACTGAAGCTTTCTTT	CASSQGEYTEAFF
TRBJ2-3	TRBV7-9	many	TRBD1	TGTGCCAGCAGCTTAGGGACAGGGAGCACAGATACGCAGTATTTT	CASSLGTGSTDTQYF
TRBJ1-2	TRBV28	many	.	TGTGCCAGCAGTTTAGGGGCAGGGCGGAACTATGGCTACACCTTC	CASSLGAGRNYGYTF
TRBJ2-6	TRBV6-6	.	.	TGTGCCAGCAGTTCCCTCTCTGGGGCCAACGTCCTGACTTTC	CASSSLSGANVLTF
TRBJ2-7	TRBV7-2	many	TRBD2	TGTGCCAGCAGCTTAGCACCCCTAGCGGGAGAGGCCGAGCAGTACTTC	CASSLAPLAGEAEQYF
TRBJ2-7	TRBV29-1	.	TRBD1	TGCAGCGTTGGTTACGGACAGGGGTACGAGCAGTACTTC	CSVGYGQGYEQYF
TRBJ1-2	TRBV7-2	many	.	TGTGCCAGCAACCTGGACAATAACTATGGCTACACCTTC	CASNLDNNYGYTF
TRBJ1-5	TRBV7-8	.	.	TGTGCCAGCAGCCCCCAGACAATGACTAGCAATCAGCCCCAGCATTTT	CASSPQTMTSNQPQHF
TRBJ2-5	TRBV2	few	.	TGTGCCAGCAGTGAATGGGGGGGGCACCAAGAGACCCAGTACTTC	CASSEWGGHQETQYF
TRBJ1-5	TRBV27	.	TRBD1	TGTGCCAGCAGTTTTCGGGCAGGGGGGATTAATCAGCCCCAGCATTTT	CASSFRAGGINQPQHF
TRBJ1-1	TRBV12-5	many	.	TGTGCTAGTGCTCCAATGACGGTGAACACTGAAGCTTTCTTT	CASAPMTVNTEAFF
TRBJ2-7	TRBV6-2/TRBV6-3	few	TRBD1	TGTGCCAGCAGTGATCGGACAGGAGGTCTCGAGCAGTACTTC	CASSDRTGGLEQYF
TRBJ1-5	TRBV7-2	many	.	TGTGCCAGCAGCCGGGACCCCAATCAGCCCCAGCATTTT	CASSRDPNQPQHF
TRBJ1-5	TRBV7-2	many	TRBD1	TGTGCCAGCAGCTCGACAGGGACTAACAATCAGCCCCAGCATTTT	CASSSTGTNNQPQHF
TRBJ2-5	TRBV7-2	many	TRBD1	TGTGCCAGCAGCGCATACCCAGGGGGCCGAGAGACCCAGTACTTC	CASSAYPGGRETQYF
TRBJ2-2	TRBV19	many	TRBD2	TGTGCCAGTAGTGGTAGCGGGGGGGGCACCGGGGAGCTGTTTTTT	CASSGSGGGTGELFF
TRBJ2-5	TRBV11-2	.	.	TGTGCCAGCAGCTTGAGGGGTGGGACCATCCAAGAGACCCAGTACTTC	CASSLRGGTIQETQYF
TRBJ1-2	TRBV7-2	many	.	TGTGCCAGCAGCTTAGCGCCTGGGGGACTTAACTATGGCTACACCTTC	CASSLAPGGLNYGYTF